This T cell receptor beta chain originates from a study of regulatory T cells in long-lasting Graves disease. Described time point: newly diagnosed GD, antithyroid drugs for less than 3 months. PBMC RNA served as the TCR library source. Through Arm-PCR of CDR3 regions and iRepertoire HTBI primers, TCR beta libraries were built. One entry per CDR3 protein results from TCRdb running MiXCR on the multiplex PCR reads. The sample consists of 350,000 to 450,000 distinct CDR3 sequences, roughly a sixth of them appearing once. This CDR3 spans 15 amino acids. The germline gives CDR1 SEHNR, CDR2 FQNEAQ (reference sequence). V was cut by 5 bases and J by 0 bases, with 11 bases left in between. These data also formed part of another study, on T cells in Graves' hyperthyroidism and ophthalmopathy.

The chain carries TRBV7-9 and TRBJ1-3; D is unresolved. The receptor was derived from a man aged 40-49 years with Graves disease. This specimen was peripheral blood mononuclear cells (PBMCs), taken at new diagnosis, from a patient treated with antithyroid drugs. The CDR3 sequence is CASSQRMTSGNTIYF. CDR3 nucleotides: TGTGCCAGCAGCCAGAGAATGACCTCTGGAAACACCATATATTTT.